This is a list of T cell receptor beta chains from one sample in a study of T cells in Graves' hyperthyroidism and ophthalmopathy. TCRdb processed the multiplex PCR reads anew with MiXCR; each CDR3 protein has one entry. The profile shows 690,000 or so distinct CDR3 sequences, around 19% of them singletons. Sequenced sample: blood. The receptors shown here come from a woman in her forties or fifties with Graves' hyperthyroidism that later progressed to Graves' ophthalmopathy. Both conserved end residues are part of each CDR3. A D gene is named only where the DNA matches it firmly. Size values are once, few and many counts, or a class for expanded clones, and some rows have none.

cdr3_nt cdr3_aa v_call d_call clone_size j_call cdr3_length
TGTGCCTGGGATACCTCCGGGACAGGGGAGGGCTACACCTTC CAWDTSGTGEGYTF TRBV30 TRBD1 many TRBJ1-2 14
TGTGCCAGCAGCTTTAGGCGAGGGGAGCAAGAGACCCAGTACTTC CASSFRRGEQETQYF TRBV11-1 . many TRBJ2-5 15
TGCAGTGCTAGAGATCCCGGGACTAGCGGGGCAGTGGATACGCAGTATTTT CSARDPGTSGAVDTQYF TRBV20-1 TRBD2 many TRBJ2-3 17
TGTGCCAGCAGTCGTCGCGGGACAGGGGGCACCGGGGAGCTGTTTTTT CASSRRGTGGTGELFF TRBV6-5 TRBD1 few TRBJ2-2 16
TGTGCCAGCAGTGATAAGCGGGGAGAGACCCAGTACTTC CASSDKRGETQYF TRBV2 TRBD2 many TRBJ2-5 13
TGTGCCAGCAGTGGGGACGACCCGGGGGCTCAGCCCCAGCATTTT CASSGDDPGAQPQHF TRBV12-3/TRBV12-4 . . TRBJ1-5 15
TGTGCCAGTAGGAAGACAGGGGGCGCAGATGAAAAACTGTTTTTT CASRKTGGADEKLFF TRBV19 TRBD1 few TRBJ1-4 15
TGTGCCAGTAGGGTCAGCAGGGGGGCAGATACGCAGTATTTT CASRVSRGADTQYF TRBV19 . . TRBJ2-3 14
TGTGCCTCGCCTACCGCCAAGAAGAACGGCTACACCTTC CASPTAKKNGYTF TRBV30 . many TRBJ1-2 13
TGTGCCAGCAGCGCCGGGACAGGGTATAGCAATCAGCCCCAGCATTTT CASSAGTGYSNQPQHF TRBV5-6 TRBD1 . TRBJ1-5 16
TGTGCCAGCAGTTTACTACCAGGGGTGAAGGATGGCTACACCTTC CASSLLPGVKDGYTF TRBV27 . many TRBJ1-2 15
TGTGCCAGCAGTCAGGGTTCGGAAAAACTGTTTTTT CASSQGSEKLFF TRBV2 . few TRBJ1-4 12
TGTGCCAGCAGCAGACAGTACACCTACGAGCAGTACTTC CASSRQYTYEQYF TRBV11-2 . many TRBJ2-7 13
TGTGCCAGCAGTGACCGGGGGGGGGATTCACCCCTCCACTTT CASSDRGGDSPLHF TRBV6-1 . . TRBJ1-6 14
TGTGCCAGCAGTTACCAACAGGGGCTGCACACTGAAGCTTTCTTT CASSYQQGLHTEAFF TRBV6-5 TRBD1 . TRBJ1-1 15
TGTGCCAGTAGTATCTCTGGGACTAATCAGCCCCAGCATTTT CASSISGTNQPQHF TRBV19 . once TRBJ1-5 14
TGTGCCTGGAGTGTAATGGACAGGGGGAACGAGCAGTACTTC CAWSVMDRGNEQYF TRBV30 TRBD1 many TRBJ2-7 14
TGCAGTGCTAGTGTTGGGGGCGGAGTCACAGATACGCAGTATTTT CSASVGGGVTDTQYF TRBV20-1 . many TRBJ2-3 15
TGTGCCAGCTCACCAGAGGGGAGGGGCAGTCAGCCCCAGCATTTT CASSPEGRGSQPQHF TRBV18 . . TRBJ1-5 15
TGTGCCAGCAGCTTAGGCCAGGGGGCTGAGAAGACAGATACGCAGTATTTT CASSLGQGAEKTDTQYF TRBV7-9 TRBD1 . TRBJ2-3 17
TGTGCCAGCACAACTTTAAACAGGGATTCACCCCTCCACTTT CASTTLNRDSPLHF TRBV11-2 . many TRBJ1-6 14
TGCAGGGGGGGGGTGAATGAAAAACTGTTTTTT CRGGVNEKLFF TRBV20-1 . many TRBJ1-4 11
TGTGCCAGTAGTATGCTGGGCATAAACTATGGCTACACCTTC CASSMLGINYGYTF TRBV19 . . TRBJ1-2 14
TGCAGCGTTCGACAGGGGGGGAACACTGAAGCTTTCTTT CSVRQGGNTEAFF TRBV29-1 TRBD1 . TRBJ1-1 13
TGTGCCAGCAGCCAGCCGGGAACCTTTGGAGAGACCCAGTACTTC CASSQPGTFGETQYF TRBV4-2 . . TRBJ2-5 15
TGCGCCAGCAGCTTGTCCGGGACCACAGATACGCAGTATTTT CASSLSGTTDTQYF TRBV5-1 . many TRBJ2-3 14
TGTGCCAGCAGTGAAGCCAAGGGGGCAGGTCAGCCCCAGCATTTT CASSEAKGAGQPQHF TRBV2 TRBD1 many TRBJ1-5 15
TGCAGTGCTAGAGCTATAGCGGGGGGCTACAATGAGCAGTTCTTC CSARAIAGGYNEQFF TRBV20-1 TRBD2 . TRBJ2-1 15
TGTGCCAGCAGCTTAGGGGACACAAATCAGCCCCAGCATTTT CASSLGDTNQPQHF TRBV7-9 . few TRBJ1-5 14